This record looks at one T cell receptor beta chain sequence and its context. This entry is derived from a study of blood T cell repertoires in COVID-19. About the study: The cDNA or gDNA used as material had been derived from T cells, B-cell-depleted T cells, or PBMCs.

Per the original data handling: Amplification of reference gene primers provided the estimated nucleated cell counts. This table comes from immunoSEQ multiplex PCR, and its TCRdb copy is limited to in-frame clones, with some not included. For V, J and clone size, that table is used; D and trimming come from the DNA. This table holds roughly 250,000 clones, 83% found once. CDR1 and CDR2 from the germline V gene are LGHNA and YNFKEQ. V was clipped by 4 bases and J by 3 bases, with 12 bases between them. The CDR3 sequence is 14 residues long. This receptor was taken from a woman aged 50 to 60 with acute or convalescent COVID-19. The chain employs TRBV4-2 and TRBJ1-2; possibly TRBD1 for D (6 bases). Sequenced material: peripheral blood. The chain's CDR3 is CASSPDEGDYGYTF. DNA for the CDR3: TGTGCCAGCAGCCCAGACGAGGGGGACTATGGCTACACCTTC.